This TCR beta chain was sequenced for a study of CD8 T cells in Susac syndrome (dated by TCRdb to the late 2010s). Background for the entire study: Whether CD8+ T cell activation and differentiation in Susac syndrome was antigen driven was tested using repertoire sequencing. Broad study findings and their caveats: The study acknowledged that relatively few individuals were included in the TCR sequencing and HLA analysis.

The germline V gene encodes CDR1 LNHDA and CDR2 SQIVND (reference sequence). The CDR3 runs 13 amino acids, cysteine and phenylalanine included. The retained sequence is limited to the CDR3, 39 bases, with the frame set at the first base. V lost 8 bases and J lost 5 bases; the stretch between them is 15 bases long. This clonotype has more than one count but fewer than ten. This receptor's antigen is unknown. Per-base quality was not reported, and no clone a single base away is much larger than it. RNA was extracted using the RNeasy kit, and about 0.5 to 1 ug of the RNA was reverse transcribed with random hexamers. TCR beta CDR3 regions were amplified with the immunoSEQ multiplex PCR assay covering 54 Vbeta and 13 Jbeta segments. Bias from PCR amplification was corrected by using a synthetic template baseline for primer optimization and for computational correction. In the original analysis: Only productive sequences were kept, with reads annotated to V, D and J genes according to IMGT and analyzed in immunoSEQ Analyzer. Clonality was computed as one minus Shannon entropy normalized by log2 of the number of productive unique sequences. For each patient and control, public and private clones were evaluated among the 100 most prevalent clones. Susac-specific clones were defined as absent from healthy and MS cohorts, approximately 1,000 published viral clones and other ImmuneACCESS disease sequences. In-frame beta chains were kept once TCRdb had trimmed the public reads at Q25 with fastp and called clones with MiXCR. All rows with the same CDR3 protein become a single entry with the most common DNA and genes. TCRdb's processing, not the authors' own work, is the source of the V and J calls. Recorded for this sample are about 150,000 distinct CDR3 sequences; under 95% of them occurred a single time. The ten largest account for around 0.1% of the sample.

Peripheral blood CD8+ and CD4+ T cells from healthy donors, Susac syndrome patients and multiple sclerosis patients were profiled using high-throughput TCR beta sequencing. Treatment-naive patients with stable or active relapsing-remitting disease fulfilling revised McDonald criteria were used as multiple sclerosis controls. CD8+ TEMRA cells were enriched by FACS, while bulk CD8+ and CD4+ T cells were purified by magnetic negative isolation. Blood was collected in EDTA tubes and processed within 24 hours, with PBMCs isolated through density gradient centrifugation. PBMCs intended for TCR sequencing were cryopreserved in liquid nitrogen and thawed later in a water bath at 37 degrees C. Purity of sorted or isolated CD4+, CD8+ and CD8+ TEMRA cells was at least 90%.

Recombination connected TRBV19 to TRBJ2-5; the best D guess is TRBD1, with 6 bases matching. The sequence derives from a human donor with multiple sclerosis. Sequenced input: CD4+ T cells from PBMCs. The CDR3 protein is CASSDRFRETQYF. The bases read TGTGCCAGTTCAGACAGGTTCCGGGAGACCCAGTACTTC. Reference TRBV19 and TRBJ2-5 genes cover what lies past the CDR3, so the full variable domain is DGGITQSPKYLFRKEGQNVTLSCEQNLNHDAMYWYRQDPGQGLRLIYYSQIVNDFQKGDIAEGYSVSREKKESFPLTVTSAQKNPTAFYLCASSDRFRETQYFGPGTRLLVL.